This is a list of T cell receptor beta chains from one sample in a study of T cells after yellow fever vaccination. TCRdb used MiXCR to reprocess the 5' RACE reads, holding one entry per CDR3 protein. The sample has 120,000 or so distinct CDR3 sequences; about 8.8% are singletons. The material sequenced was CD8+ T cells sorted from PBMCs, taken on the day of the yellow fever booster vaccination. Receptors were obtained from a man younger than 35 who received the YFV17D yellow fever vaccine. CDR3s include the opening cysteine and the closing phenylalanine or tryptophan. The D gene is left open where the match is weak. Rows give clone size only sometimes, using once, few, many, or a class for an expanded clone.

D: -
J: TRBJ2-5
size: -
length: 15
V: TRBV12-3/TRBV12-4
DNA: TGTGCCAGCAGGACGACGGGAGTCGGCGGGGAGACCCAGTACTTC
CDR3: CASRTTGVGGETQYF

D: -
J: TRBJ1-2
size: few
length: 11
V: TRBV29-1
DNA: TGCAGCGTTGGCCAGGGCGGGGGCTACACCTTC
CDR3: CSVGQGGGYTF

D: -
J: TRBJ1-2
size: few
length: 16
V: TRBV29-1
DNA: TGCAGCGTTGAGGTGCGGACAGACCTGAATAACTATGGCTACACCTTC
CDR3: CSVEVRTDLNNYGYTF

D: -
J: TRBJ1-1
size: -
length: 12
V: TRBV7-2
DNA: TGTGCCAGCAGCCCAACCGGGACACAAGCTTTCTTT
CDR3: CASSPTGTQAFF

D: -
J: TRBJ2-3
size: -
length: 16
V: TRBV6-2/TRBV6-3
DNA: TGTGCCAGCAGTTACCCGACGAAGGGCGCGACAGATACGCAGTATTTT
CDR3: CASSYPTKGATDTQYF

D: TRBD2
J: TRBJ2-7
size: -
length: 16
V: TRBV7-2
DNA: TGTGCCAGCAGCTTAGGGACGGGGGGACCCTCCTACGAGCAGTACTTC
CDR3: CASSLGTGGPSYEQYF

D: -
J: TRBJ2-5
size: few
length: 14
V: TRBV12-3/TRBV12-4
DNA: TGTGCCAGCAGTGTAACTGGAGCTCAAGAGACCCAGTACTTC
CDR3: CASSVTGAQETQYF

D: TRBD1
J: TRBJ2-3
size: few
length: 15
V: TRBV2
DNA: TGTGCCAGCCTCGCCGGGACAGGCCCAACAGATACGCAGTATTTT
CDR3: CASLAGTGPTDTQYF

D: TRBD2
J: TRBJ2-3
size: -
length: 15
V: TRBV7-8
DNA: TGTGCCAGCAGCTTAATTAGCGGGGGCACAGATACGCAGTATTTT
CDR3: CASSLISGGTDTQYF

D: TRBD2
J: TRBJ2-1
size: few
length: 20
V: TRBV5-1
DNA: TGCGCCAGCAGCTTTCCGGGACTAGCGGGATCGATCCATACCTACAATGAGCAGTTCTTC
CDR3: CASSFPGLAGSIHTYNEQFF

D: -
J: TRBJ1-5
size: many
length: 16
V: TRBV7-8
DNA: TGTGCCAGCAGCTTAGCTGGCTTCCCCAATTATCAGCCCCAGCATTTT
CDR3: CASSLAGFPNYQPQHF